The rows below give T cell receptor beta chains drawn from one sample of a study of blood T cell repertoires in COVID-19. The protocol was immunoSEQ multiplex PCR, while the TCRdb copy is restricted to in-frame clones and leaves out a portion. This table holds under 55,000 clones, about nine tenths found once. Sequencing was performed on peripheral blood. These receptors all stem from a human donor in a cohort sampled during active COVID-19. Each CDR3 is given with its conserved first and last residue. The D gene is left open where the match is weak. Rows may omit the clone size; those that give it use once, few, many or a size class.

J gene: TRBJ2-7
clone size: -
V gene: TRBV20-1
D gene: TRBD2
CDR3 protein: CSASTVTSGSSYEQYF
CDR3 DNA: TGCAGTGCTAGTACCGTGACTAGCGGGAGCTCCTACGAGCAGTACTTC

J gene: TRBJ1-5
clone size: -
V gene: TRBV6-5
D gene: -
CDR3 protein: CASRDFRKGNQPQHF
CDR3 DNA: TGTGCCAGCAGGGACTTCAGAAAGGGCAATCAGCCCCAGCATTTT

J gene: TRBJ2-3
clone size: -
V gene: TRBV19
D gene: TRBD2
CDR3 protein: CASSIAGLREISTDTQYF
CDR3 DNA: TGTGCCAGTAGTATAGCGGGACTACGCGAGATTAGCACAGATACGCAGTATTTT

J gene: TRBJ2-1
clone size: once
V gene: TRBV3-1/TRBV3-2
D gene: TRBD2
CDR3 protein: CASSPIAGGQGNEQFF
CDR3 DNA: TGTGCCAGCAGCCCTATAGCGGGAGGGCAAGGGAATGAGCAGTTCTTC

J gene: TRBJ1-5
clone size: once
V gene: TRBV19
D gene: -
CDR3 protein: CASSIDRREAQHF
CDR3 DNA: TGTGCCAGTAGTATAGATCGGAGGGAGGCCCAGCATTTT

J gene: TRBJ2-1
clone size: -
V gene: TRBV6-5
D gene: TRBD2
CDR3 protein: CASSYPRTSGYNEQFF
CDR3 DNA: TGTGCCAGCAGTTACCCCAGGACTAGCGGTTACAATGAGCAGTTCTTC

J gene: TRBJ2-7
clone size: -
V gene: TRBV5-1
D gene: TRBD2
CDR3 protein: CASSLIAGGRLYEQYF
CDR3 DNA: TGCGCCAGCAGCTTGATAGCGGGAGGGCGCCTCTACGAGCAGTACTTC

J gene: TRBJ1-4
clone size: -
V gene: TRBV28
D gene: -
CDR3 protein: CASSLPAGGGREKLFF
CDR3 DNA: TGTGCCAGCAGTCTACCGGCTGGGGGGGGGCGAGAAAAACTGTTTTTT

J gene: TRBJ1-6
clone size: -
V gene: TRBV30
D gene: -
CDR3 protein: CAWSPTVASPLHF
CDR3 DNA: TGTGCCTGGAGTCCGACAGTGGCTTCACCCCTCCACTTT

J gene: TRBJ2-7
clone size: once
V gene: TRBV29-1
D gene: TRBD1
CDR3 protein: CSADRGTHEQYF
CDR3 DNA: TGCAGCGCAGACAGGGGAACCCACGAGCAGTACTTC

J gene: TRBJ1-1
clone size: few
V gene: TRBV4-1
D gene: TRBD1
CDR3 protein: CASSRLPGQGSTEAFF
CDR3 DNA: TGCGCCAGCAGCCGCCTGCCGGGACAGGGATCTACTGAAGCTTTCTTT

J gene: TRBJ2-1
clone size: -
V gene: TRBV6-6
D gene: -
CDR3 protein: CASSHPGSFTGERRNNEQFF
CDR3 DNA: TGTGCCAGCAGTCACCCCGGGTCTTTTACGGGGGAGCGAAGGAACAATGAGCAGTTCTTC

J gene: TRBJ1-5
clone size: -
V gene: TRBV27
D gene: TRBD1
CDR3 protein: CASRDRKNQPQHF
CDR3 DNA: TGTGCCAGCAGGGACAGGAAAAATCAGCCCCAGCATTTT

J gene: TRBJ2-1
clone size: -
V gene: TRBV10-3
D gene: TRBD1
CDR3 protein: CAISEQGVSYNEQFF
CDR3 DNA: TGTGCCATCAGTGAACAGGGGGTCTCCTACAATGAGCAGTTCTTC

J gene: TRBJ2-5
clone size: -
V gene: TRBV6-2/TRBV6-3
D gene: TRBD2
CDR3 protein: CASSYSSASGRETQYF
CDR3 DNA: TGTGCCAGCAGTTACTCATCGGCTAGCGGGAGGGAGACCCAGTACTTC

J gene: TRBJ2-7
clone size: -
V gene: TRBV29-1
D gene: TRBD2
CDR3 protein: CSVKGLALSSYEQYF
CDR3 DNA: TGCAGCGTTAAAGGACTAGCGCTCAGCTCCTACGAGCAGTACTTC

J gene: TRBJ2-3
clone size: -
V gene: TRBV5-5
D gene: TRBD2
CDR3 protein: CASSLRTSGTVTDTQYF
CDR3 DNA: TGTGCCAGCAGCTTGAGGACTAGCGGGACAGTAACAGATACGCAGTATTTT

J gene: TRBJ2-5
clone size: -
V gene: TRBV3-1/TRBV3-2
D gene: TRBD2
CDR3 protein: CASSQDALAGGAVLPETQYF
CDR3 DNA: TGTGCCAGCAGCCAAGACGCCCTAGCGGGAGGGGCGGTCCTCCCAGAGACCCAGTACTTC

J gene: TRBJ2-1
clone size: -
V gene: TRBV6-4
D gene: TRBD2
CDR3 protein: CASIKRESYNEQFF
CDR3 DNA: TGTGCCAGCATAAAGCGGGAAAGCTACAATGAGCAGTTCTTC

J gene: TRBJ1-1
clone size: -
V gene: TRBV27
D gene: TRBD1
CDR3 protein: CASRTGTGGSEAFF
CDR3 DNA: TGTGCCAGCAGGACCGGGACAGGGGGTTCTGAAGCTTTCTTT

J gene: TRBJ2-1
clone size: -
V gene: TRBV6-4
D gene: TRBD2
CDR3 protein: CASSDTSGGPNEQFF
CDR3 DNA: TGTGCCAGCAGTGACACTAGCGGGGGTCCTAATGAGCAGTTCTTC

J gene: TRBJ1-1
clone size: -
V gene: TRBV5-1
D gene: -
CDR3 protein: CASSPRVMNTEAFF
CDR3 DNA: TGCGCCAGCAGCCCCAGGGTGATGAACACTGAAGCTTTCTTT

J gene: TRBJ2-2
clone size: -
V gene: TRBV10-1
D gene: -
CDR3 protein: CASSGQHTGELFF
CDR3 DNA: TGCGCCAGCAGCGGACAGCACACCGGGGAGCTGTTTTTT

J gene: TRBJ2-3
clone size: -
V gene: TRBV18
D gene: TRBD1
CDR3 protein: CASSRGSRTDTQYF
CDR3 DNA: TGTGCCAGCTCCAGGGGGTCCAGGACAGATACGCAGTATTTT

J gene: TRBJ2-2
clone size: once
V gene: TRBV6-5
D gene: TRBD2
CDR3 protein: CASSTGLATTGELFF
CDR3 DNA: TGTGCCAGCAGTACGGGACTAGCGACCACCGGGGAGCTGTTTTTT

J gene: TRBJ2-1
clone size: -
V gene: TRBV18
D gene: TRBD2
CDR3 protein: CASSPRSGGNEQFF
CDR3 DNA: TGTGCCAGCTCACCACGTAGCGGGGGAAATGAGCAGTTCTTC

J gene: TRBJ2-7
clone size: -
V gene: TRBV3-1/TRBV3-2
D gene: -
CDR3 protein: CASSQVRNEQYF
CDR3 DNA: TGTGCCAGCAGCCAAGTGAGGAACGAGCAGTACTTC

J gene: TRBJ1-4
clone size: -
V gene: TRBV7-9
D gene: TRBD1
CDR3 protein: CASSRRGQGSEKLFF
CDR3 DNA: TGTGCCAGCAGCCGACGGGGACAGGGTTCTGAAAAACTGTTTTTT

J gene: TRBJ1-6
clone size: few
V gene: TRBV9
D gene: -
CDR3 protein: CASSGGLSYSALHF
CDR3 DNA: TGTGCCAGCAGCGGGGGGCTGTCTTATTCAGCCCTCCACTTT

J gene: TRBJ1-2
clone size: -
V gene: TRBV19
D gene: TRBD1
CDR3 protein: CASSFAVSGGANYGYTF
CDR3 DNA: TGTGCCAGTAGTTTCGCTGTCTCAGGGGGCGCAAACTATGGCTACACCTTC

J gene: TRBJ1-5
clone size: -
V gene: TRBV6-5
D gene: -
CDR3 protein: CASSWQGRGRNQPQHF
CDR3 DNA: TGTGCCAGCAGTTGGCAGGGGCGAGGACGCAATCAGCCCCAGCATTTT

J gene: TRBJ2-7
clone size: -
V gene: TRBV19
D gene: -
CDR3 protein: CATRDSSSDEQYF
CDR3 DNA: TGTGCCACCCGGGACTCCTCCTCGGACGAGCAGTACTTC

J gene: TRBJ2-1
clone size: -
V gene: TRBV5-1
D gene: TRBD2
CDR3 protein: CASSPPSGPYNEQFF
CDR3 DNA: TGCGCCAGCAGCCCACCTAGCGGACCCTACAATGAGCAGTTCTTC

J gene: TRBJ2-3
clone size: once
V gene: TRBV18
D gene: TRBD2
CDR3 protein: CASSPTGLAGQDTQYF
CDR3 DNA: TGTGCCAGCTCACCAACCGGACTAGCGGGGCAGGATACGCAGTATTTT

J gene: TRBJ1-6
clone size: -
V gene: TRBV7-2
D gene: TRBD1
CDR3 protein: CASSPTGGALSPLHF
CDR3 DNA: TGTGCCAGCAGCCCGACAGGGGGCGCGTTGTCACCCCTCCACTTT

J gene: TRBJ1-1
clone size: -
V gene: TRBV19
D gene: -
CDR3 protein: CASSAFSGGNTEAFF
CDR3 DNA: TGTGCCAGTAGTGCCTTCTCCGGAGGGAACACTGAAGCTTTCTTT

J gene: TRBJ1-4
clone size: -
V gene: TRBV3-1/TRBV3-2
D gene: -
CDR3 protein: CASSPTGRDEKLFF
CDR3 DNA: TGTGCCAGCAGCCCGACAGGACGGGATGAAAAACTGTTTTTT

J gene: TRBJ2-7
clone size: -
V gene: TRBV7-9
D gene: -
CDR3 protein: CASSLVQGSYEQYF
CDR3 DNA: TGTGCCAGCAGCTTGGTACAGGGTTCCTACGAGCAGTACTTC

J gene: TRBJ1-6
clone size: -
V gene: TRBV9
D gene: TRBD1
CDR3 protein: CASSVEEAGQGNSPLHF
CDR3 DNA: TGTGCCAGCAGCGTAGAGGAAGCGGGACAGGGTAATTCACCCCTCCACTTT

J gene: TRBJ2-5
clone size: -
V gene: TRBV30
D gene: -
CDR3 protein: CAWSPGQETQYF
CDR3 DNA: TGTGCCTGGAGTCCCGGGCAAGAGACCCAGTACTTC

J gene: TRBJ1-4
clone size: -
V gene: TRBV5-1
D gene: -
CDR3 protein: CASSLDGARNEKLFF
CDR3 DNA: TGCGCCAGCAGCTTGGATGGGGCCCGTAATGAAAAACTGTTTTTT

J gene: TRBJ1-6
clone size: -
V gene: TRBV6-5
D gene: -
CDR3 protein: CASTPDRAGGYF
CDR3 DNA: TGTGCCAGCACCCCGGACCGGGCCGGGGGTTACTTT

J gene: TRBJ2-5
clone size: -
V gene: TRBV19
D gene: TRBD2
CDR3 protein: CASSILLAGDRETQYF
CDR3 DNA: TGTGCCAGTAGTATCTTGCTAGCGGGAGATCGAGAGACCCAGTACTTC

J gene: TRBJ1-6
clone size: -
V gene: TRBV9
D gene: TRBD1
CDR3 protein: CASSGQGSSYNSPLHF
CDR3 DNA: TGTGCCAGCAGTGGACAGGGGAGTTCCTATAATTCACCCCTCCACTTT

J gene: TRBJ1-2
clone size: -
V gene: TRBV11-2
D gene: TRBD1
CDR3 protein: CASSKQGQGGGYTF
CDR3 DNA: TGTGCCAGCAGCAAACAAGGACAGGGCGGTGGCTACACCTTC

J gene: TRBJ1-1
clone size: -
V gene: TRBV19
D gene: TRBD1
CDR3 protein: CASQGNRGQGFGNTEAFF
CDR3 DNA: TGTGCCAGCCAAGGGAACAGGGGGCAAGGATTTGGGAACACTGAAGCTTTCTTT

J gene: TRBJ2-7
clone size: -
V gene: TRBV29-1
D gene: TRBD2
CDR3 protein: CSVEGSGTSDEQYF
CDR3 DNA: TGCAGCGTTGAAGGGTCTGGGACTAGCGACGAGCAGTACTTC

J gene: TRBJ1-3
clone size: -
V gene: TRBV28
D gene: -
CDR3 protein: CASSAAGISGNTIYF
CDR3 DNA: TGTGCCAGCAGCGCGGCAGGGATCTCTGGAAACACCATATATTTT

J gene: TRBJ2-5
clone size: -
V gene: TRBV6-1
D gene: -
CDR3 protein: CASSDQGETQYF
CDR3 DNA: TGTGCCAGCAGTGATCAGGGAGAGACCCAGTACTTC

J gene: TRBJ1-1
clone size: -
V gene: TRBV15
D gene: -
CDR3 protein: CATSRIWEGEAFF
CDR3 DNA: TGTGCCACCAGCAGAATTTGGGAGGGTGAAGCTTTCTTT

J gene: TRBJ1-1
clone size: once
V gene: TRBV24-1
D gene: -
CDR3 protein: CATSAGDRDTEAFF
CDR3 DNA: TGTGCCACCAGTGCCGGCGACAGAGACACTGAAGCTTTCTTT

J gene: TRBJ1-1
clone size: -
V gene: TRBV19
D gene: -
CDR3 protein: CASSRLGNTEAFF
CDR3 DNA: TGTGCCAGTAGTAGGCTAGGGAACACTGAAGCTTTCTTT

J gene: TRBJ2-1
clone size: -
V gene: TRBV6-6
D gene: -
CDR3 protein: CASSPLGLAGYNEQFF
CDR3 DNA: TGTGCCAGCAGTCCCCTGGGACTGGCGGGCTACAATGAGCAGTTCTTC